This is a list of T cell receptor beta chains from one sample in a study. Generated by immunoSEQ multiplex PCR, the TCRdb table keeps only in-frame clones and is missing some. In the table there are about 68,000 clones, over 85% of which are singletons. Sequenced material: PBMCs. All receptors come from a man aged 35 to 55 with rheumatoid arthritis. The CDR3 runs from the conserved cysteine through the conserved F or W. Each record gives: J gene, V gene, CDR3 protein.

j_call: TRBJ2-7
v_call: TRBV4-3
cdr3_aa: CASSPDSGGSSYEQYF

j_call: TRBJ1-2
v_call: TRBV10-1
cdr3_aa: CASSETGERGYTF

j_call: TRBJ1-1
v_call: TRBV10-3
cdr3_aa: CAISESGGANTEAFF

j_call: TRBJ2-2
v_call: TRBV5-1
cdr3_aa: CASSHGTGNTGELFF

j_call: TRBJ1-5
v_call: TRBV27
cdr3_aa: CASSLSGDQPQHF

j_call: TRBJ2-2
v_call: TRBV4-1
cdr3_aa: CASSQSRTGSITGELFF

j_call: TRBJ1-6
v_call: TRBV15
cdr3_aa: CATSTLDRDNSPLHF

j_call: TRBJ2-1
v_call: TRBV11-2
cdr3_aa: CASSLLAQGLNEQFF

j_call: TRBJ2-7
v_call: TRBV24-1
cdr3_aa: CATSRAGASYEQYF

j_call: TRBJ2-1
v_call: TRBV19
cdr3_aa: CASSRDFYNEQFF

j_call: TRBJ1-3
v_call: TRBV7-9
cdr3_aa: CASSSNSIGQSSGNTIYF

j_call: TRBJ1-2
v_call: TRBV4-2
cdr3_aa: CASSPLGQNYGYTF

j_call: TRBJ1-5
v_call: TRBV2
cdr3_aa: CASRGRSNQPQHF

j_call: TRBJ2-7
v_call: TRBV27
cdr3_aa: CASSLYGLPEQYF

j_call: TRBJ2-3
v_call: TRBV28
cdr3_aa: CASSYSRGSGNRWGTDTQYF

j_call: TRBJ1-4
v_call: TRBV2
cdr3_aa: CASIPGTGAGKLFF

j_call: TRBJ1-2
v_call: TRBV6-4
cdr3_aa: CASSPGLPANYGYTF

j_call: TRBJ1-3
v_call: TRBV18
cdr3_aa: CASSPPLSPTGNTIYF

j_call: TRBJ1-2
v_call: TRBV6-6
cdr3_aa: CASSYRDGYGYTF

j_call: TRBJ2-7
v_call: TRBV29-1
cdr3_aa: CSVLTGNEQYF

j_call: TRBJ1-5
v_call: TRBV11-2
cdr3_aa: CASSRGAESNQPQHF

j_call: TRBJ2-2
v_call: TRBV7-2
cdr3_aa: CASSRYRGQNTGELFF

j_call: TRBJ2-1
v_call: TRBV11-3
cdr3_aa: CASSQGLAAYNEQFF

j_call: TRBJ1-1
v_call: TRBV19
cdr3_aa: CASSIRPGVLNTEAFF

j_call: TRBJ2-3
v_call: TRBV28
cdr3_aa: CASKGGAEGTDTQYF

j_call: TRBJ1-4
v_call: TRBV14
cdr3_aa: CASSQGQGREKLFF

j_call: TRBJ1-2
v_call: TRBV29-1
cdr3_aa: CSARDRGYGYTF

j_call: TRBJ1-2
v_call: TRBV18
cdr3_aa: CASSPGANYGYTF

j_call: TRBJ1-1
v_call: TRBV30
cdr3_aa: CAWSYGDRGRSTEAFF